Listed below are T cell receptor beta chains from one sample, sequenced in a study of identical twins. TCRdb recomputed calls from the 5' RACE reads with MiXCR, one row per CDR3 protein. The table records about 190,000 distinct CDR3 sequences, approximately 15% of them present only once. This sample also appeared in a second study, on T cells expressing NK-cell markers.

The sequenced sample consisted of CD8+ T cells sorted from blood. The receptors derive from a woman between 18 and 29 years old in good health. The CDR3 runs from the conserved cysteine through the conserved F or W. A D gene is named only where the DNA matches it firmly. Part of the rows lack a size; the others show once, few, many or a class for expanded clones.

D gene	V gene	clone size	J gene	CDR3 protein	CDR3 DNA
-	TRBV3-1	-	TRBJ1-1	CASSPILGPNTEAFF	TGTGCCAGCAGCCCCATCTTGGGCCCGAACACTGAAGCTTTCTTT
-	TRBV5-1	-	TRBJ2-7	CASSAPGTPYEQYF	TGCGCCAGCAGCGCACCCGGGACCCCCTACGAGCAGTACTTC
-	TRBV3-1	-	TRBJ2-7	CASSQDGARGPEQYF	TGTGCCAGCAGCCAAGATGGGGCCAGGGGTCCCGAGCAGTACTTC
TRBD2	TRBV5-6	many	TRBJ2-1	CASRTGLAGVVPVDEQFF	TGTGCCAGCAGAACGGGACTAGCGGGAGTAGTCCCGGTTGATGAGCAGTTCTTC
-	TRBV19	few	TRBJ2-7	CASSMVGAHEQYF	TGTGCCAGTAGTATGGTAGGGGCCCACGAGCAGTACTTC
-	TRBV6-1	-	TRBJ2-7	CASSLEGEKSPNEQYF	TGTGCCAGCAGCCTAGAGGGGGAAAAATCCCCCAACGAGCAGTACTTC
-	TRBV10-3	few	TRBJ2-5	CAIREEETQYF	TGTGCCATCAGGGAGGAAGAGACCCAGTACTTC
TRBD2	TRBV3-1	few	TRBJ2-1	CASSQAGSGTYNEQFF	TGTGCCAGCAGCCAAGCTGGTAGCGGGACATACAATGAGCAGTTCTTC
-	TRBV18	-	TRBJ2-7	CASSPRDQISYEQYF	TGTGCCAGCTCACCCCGGGACCAAATCTCCTACGAGCAGTACTTC
TRBD1	TRBV7-9	-	TRBJ2-7	CASSLAQGQGEYEQYF	TGTGCCAGCAGCTTAGCGCAGGGACAGGGCGAATACGAGCAGTACTTC
-	TRBV5-5	few	TRBJ2-5	CASSRGEETQYF	TGTGCCAGCAGCCGGGGAGAAGAGACCCAGTACTTC
-	TRBV7-8	-	TRBJ1-2	CASSLDGGLTYGYTF	TGTGCCAGCAGCTTAGATGGGGGGCTCACCTATGGCTACACCTTC
TRBD2	TRBV5-1	few	TRBJ2-7	CASSLRGGLDEQYF	TGCGCCAGCAGCTTACGCGGGGGGCTTGACGAGCAGTACTTC
-	TRBV7-6	few	TRBJ1-3	CASSPGGSGNTIYF	TGTGCCAGCAGCCCCGGGGGCTCTGGAAACACCATATATTTT
-	TRBV15	-	TRBJ2-5	CATSRTAGETQYF	TGTGCCACCAGTAGGACAGCGGGAGAGACCCAGTACTTC
-	TRBV12-3/TRBV12-4	few	TRBJ2-3	CASSFGVQDTQYF	TGTGCCAGCAGTTTCGGTGTACAAGATACGCAGTATTTT
TRBD1	TRBV27	-	TRBJ1-2	CASSSDREDYGYTF	TGTGCCAGCAGCTCTGACAGGGAGGACTATGGCTACACCTTC
TRBD1	TRBV11-2	few	TRBJ2-1	CASDLTGGLEEQFF	TGTGCCAGCGATCTGACAGGGGGCCTAGAAGAGCAGTTCTTC
-	TRBV29-1	many	TRBJ1-1	CSVEDQPGGGTEAFF	TGCAGCGTTGAAGATCAACCGGGAGGAGGGACTGAAGCTTTCTTT
TRBD1	TRBV5-1	-	TRBJ2-2	CASSPRQGTNTGELFF	TGCGCCAGCAGCCCCCGACAGGGAACGAACACCGGGGAGCTGTTTTTT
TRBD2	TRBV13	few	TRBJ2-1	CASSFWASGAYNEQFF	TGTGCCAGCAGCTTTTGGGCTAGCGGAGCTTACAATGAGCAGTTCTTC
-	TRBV3-1	few	TRBJ2-1	CASSRSRYGANEQFF	TGTGCCAGCAGCCGCTCGCGGTATGGGGCCAATGAGCAGTTCTTC
-	TRBV6-5	-	TRBJ2-5	CASSYIRGSETQYF	TGTGCCAGCAGTTACATCAGGGGTTCAGAGACCCAGTACTTC
TRBD2	TRBV27	-	TRBJ2-7	CASAGTSRPYEQYF	TGTGCCAGCGCTGGGACTAGCAGACCCTACGAGCAGTACTTC
TRBD2	TRBV20-1	-	TRBJ2-5	CSARDVAGGPLETQYF	TGCAGTGCTAGAGATGTAGCGGGAGGGCCTTTGGAGACCCAGTACTTC
-	TRBV7-9	few	TRBJ2-1	CASSLLPGLGSNEQFF	TGTGCCAGCAGCTTGCTGCCGGGACTTGGGAGCAATGAGCAGTTCTTC
TRBD1	TRBV4-3	many	TRBJ2-1	CASSQGTGGSNEQFF	TGCGCCAGCAGCCAAGGGACAGGGGGCTCGAATGAGCAGTTCTTC
-	TRBV27	-	TRBJ1-1	CASSPQGVPNTEAFF	TGTGCCAGCAGTCCGCAGGGCGTACCGAACACTGAAGCTTTCTTT
-	TRBV27	few	TRBJ2-1	CASKYRDYEQFF	TGTGCCAGCAAATACAGGGACTATGAGCAGTTCTTC
-	TRBV12-3/TRBV12-4	-	TRBJ2-5	CASSPRLIRETQYF	TGTGCCAGCAGTCCCAGACTTATCCGGGAGACCCAGTACTTC
-	TRBV11-2	-	TRBJ2-2	CASSLDPERGNTGELFF	TGTGCCAGCAGCTTAGATCCGGAGAGGGGGAACACCGGGGAGCTGTTTTTT
-	TRBV18	-	TRBJ1-5	CASSPSGSQPQHF	TGTGCCAGCTCACCATCCGGGTCCCAGCCCCAGCATTTT
-	TRBV12-3/TRBV12-4	few	TRBJ2-1	CASGPFYNEQFF	TGTGCCAGCGGTCCGTTCTACAATGAGCAGTTCTTC
TRBD1	TRBV7-8	few	TRBJ2-4	CASSLVSVFDRARDIQYF	TGTGCCAGCAGCTTAGTCTCTGTATTCGACAGGGCCCGGGACATTCAGTACTTC
-	TRBV12-3/TRBV12-4	few	TRBJ2-3	CASNWGQDTQYF	TGTGCCAGCAATTGGGGACAAGATACGCAGTATTTT
TRBD2	TRBV3-1	few	TRBJ2-5	CASSRPLAGDQETQYF	TGTGCCAGCAGCCGGCCCCTAGCGGGTGACCAAGAGACCCAGTACTTC
-	TRBV9	few	TRBJ2-1	CASSVPGSSNEQFF	TGTGCCAGCAGCGTCCCCGGTTCTAGCAATGAGCAGTTCTTC
TRBD1	TRBV5-5	few	TRBJ2-7	CASSPGGAIYEQYF	TGTGCCAGCAGCCCAGGGGGTGCCATCTACGAGCAGTACTTC
TRBD1	TRBV5-1	-	TRBJ1-3	CASSSSGTARNTIYF	TGCGCCAGCAGCTCCTCCGGGACAGCCAGAAACACCATATATTTT
-	TRBV27	-	TRBJ2-5	CASSFSHQETQYF	TGTGCCAGCAGTTTTTCACACCAAGAGACCCAGTACTTC
TRBD2	TRBV12-5	few	TRBJ2-7	CASGLPRASGHGVEQYF	TGTGCTAGTGGTTTGCCACGGGCTAGCGGTCATGGGGTCGAGCAGTACTTC
-	TRBV12-3/TRBV12-4	few	TRBJ2-7	CASSLIQGTYEQYF	TGTGCCAGCAGTTTGATCCAGGGGACCTACGAGCAGTACTTC
-	TRBV7-8	-	TRBJ1-5	CASSAPGNSNQPQHF	TGTGCCAGCAGCGCCCCCGGTAATAGCAATCAGCCCCAGCATTTT
TRBD2	TRBV7-8	few	TRBJ2-3	CASSLLSGGDTDTQYF	TGTGCCAGCAGCTTACTTTCCGGGGGGGACACAGATACGCAGTATTTT
TRBD2	TRBV3-1	many	TRBJ2-7	CASSLRLAAYEQYF	TGTGCCAGCAGCCTGCGACTAGCGGCCTACGAGCAGTACTTC
TRBD1	TRBV7-8	-	TRBJ2-5	CASSLAQGASHETQYF	TGTGCCAGCAGCTTAGCGCAGGGGGCAAGTCATGAGACCCAGTACTTC
TRBD2	TRBV7-2	-	TRBJ2-7	CASTQEASGLSYEQYF	TGTGCCAGCACCCAAGAGGCTAGCGGCCTCTCCTACGAGCAGTACTTC
-	TRBV7-3	-	TRBJ2-3	CASSLERDSDTQYF	TGTGCCAGCAGCCTGGAACGGGACTCAGATACGCAGTATTTT
TRBD2	TRBV27	-	TRBJ2-3	CASSLIAGGPRPQYF	TGTGCCAGCAGTTTAATAGCGGGGGGGCCGAGGCCGCAGTATTTT
TRBD2	TRBV4-1	-	TRBJ2-1	CASSPPGGPHEQFF	TGCGCCAGCTCCCCCCCGGGGGGGCCTCATGAGCAGTTCTTC